This is a list of T cell receptor beta chains from one sample in a study of blood T cell repertoires in COVID-19. The repertoire was sequenced with immunoSEQ multiplex PCR; TCRdb's copy has only in-frame clones and lacks some. The sample carries some 160,000 clones, 70% to 90% recorded once. The sequenced sample was peripheral blood. Source of these receptors: a woman older than 75 with COVID-19, enrolled during active disease. The CDR3 runs from the conserved cysteine through the conserved F or W. The D gene is left open where the match is weak. Not all rows give a size; the values are once, few, many and, for expanded clones, a class.

J | D | V | size | DNA | CDR3
TRBJ2-7 | . | TRBV5-6 | . | TGTGCCAGCAGCTTGGACCCCGCCGGGGAGCAGTACTTC | CASSLDPAGEQYF
TRBJ2-1 | TRBD1 | TRBV19 | . | TGTGCCAGTAGTCTGGACAGGGCCTCCTACAATGAGCAGTTCTTC | CASSLDRASYNEQFF
TRBJ1-2 | . | TRBV2 | . | TGTGCCAGCCTAATCGGGGGGCAAAACTATGGCTACACCTTC | CASLIGGQNYGYTF
TRBJ1-4 | TRBD1 | TRBV15 | . | TGTGCCACCAGCACAGGACAGGGGGCACGAAAACTGTTTTTT | CATSTGQGARKLFF
TRBJ2-7 | . | TRBV4-3 | . | TGCGCCAGCAGCCAAGTACCCCAAGTGAGTAGCGGACGACTCTTC | CASSQVPQVSSGRLF
TRBJ1-1 | . | TRBV5-6 | . | TGTGCCAGCAGCTTGGTACCGGCAGGGACTGAAGCTTTCTTT | CASSLVPAGTEAFF
TRBJ1-6 | . | TRBV10-3 | . | TGTGCCATCAGTGAGTCTGAGGATTCACCCCTCCACTTT | CAISESEDSPLHF
TRBJ1-2 | . | TRBV9 | . | TGTGCCAGCAGCCCCGAAACCGGACGACAGGCCGGCTACACCTTC | CASSPETGRQAGYTF
TRBJ1-1 | TRBD1 | TRBV18 | . | TGTGCCAGCTCACCTGGACAGGGGGCTGCGAACACTGAAGCTTTCTTT | CASSPGQGAANTEAFF
TRBJ2-5 | TRBD2 | TRBV3-1/TRBV3-2 | . | TGTGCCAGCAGCCCAGGACTAGCGGGCACCCAAGAGACCCAGTACTTC | CASSPGLAGTQETQYF
TRBJ2-3 | TRBD2 | TRBV9 | . | TGTGCCAGCAGCGTAGTAGATAGCGGGATACTTAGCACAGATACGCAGTATTTT | CASSVVDSGILSTDTQYF
TRBJ2-7 | TRBD1 | TRBV28 | . | TGTGCCAGCAGTGCAACCGGGACAGGGGTCTACGAGCAGTACTTC | CASSATGTGVYEQYF
TRBJ2-1 | . | TRBV7-9 | . | TGTGCCAGCAGCTTGGGGGGATTGGTTCAGTTCTTC | CASSLGGLVQFF
TRBJ1-3 | . | TRBV19 | few | TGTGCCAGTAGTACTACAGGGAGATCTGGAAACACCATATATTTT | CASSTTGRSGNTIYF
TRBJ2-2 | . | TRBV2 | . | TGTGCCAGCAGTGGCGCGAGGGCCAGCCGGGGAACCGGGGAGCTGTTTTTT | CASSGARASRGTGELFF
TRBJ2-1 | TRBD2 | TRBV7-2 | . | TGTGCCAGCAGAGCGGGAGGCTCCTACAATGAGCAGTTCTTC | CASRAGGSYNEQFF
TRBJ2-3 | . | TRBV6-5 | . | TGTGCCAGCGGAGGGGACGGAACCACAGATACGCAGTATTTT | CASGGDGTTDTQYF
TRBJ1-2 | . | TRBV5-1 | . | TGCGCCAGCAGCCCCAGGACAAGCGTGAACTATGGCTACACCTTC | CASSPRTSVNYGYTF
TRBJ1-5 | . | TRBV6-2/TRBV6-3 | . | TGTGCCAGCAGTTACTCCAGAACAAGAAATCAGCCCCAGCATTTT | CASSYSRTRNQPQHF
TRBJ2-5 | . | TRBV18 | . | TGTGCCAGCTCATCGGTGCGCCAAGAGACCCAGTACTTC | CASSSVRQETQYF
TRBJ1-4 | . | TRBV2 | . | TGTGCCAGCAGTGTTTGGGCCTCCAATGAAAAACTGTTTTTT | CASSVWASNEKLFF
TRBJ1-2 | TRBD1 | TRBV19 | . | TGTGCCAGTAGCGACAGGGGGAGGTATGGCTACACCTTC | CASSDRGRYGYTF
TRBJ2-6 | . | TRBV9 | . | TGTGCCAGCAGCGAAGGGGTTACTGGGGCCAACGTCCTGACTTTC | CASSEGVTGANVLTF
TRBJ1-3 | . | TRBV6-4 | . | TGTGCCAGCAGGGCCGGCCTACGGAGACGGACTGGAAACACCATATATTTT | CASRAGLRRRTGNTIYF
TRBJ1-2 | . | TRBV5-1 | . | TGCGCCAGCAGCTTAAACAGGGACGGCTACACCTTC | CASSLNRDGYTF
TRBJ1-2 | TRBD1 | TRBV28 | few | TGTGCCAGCGGGACCCCGGCAGGGGGGAATGGCTACACCTTC | CASGTPAGGNGYTF
TRBJ1-2 | . | TRBV5-4 | . | TGTGCCAGCAGCTTGGCAGGGTCTAAAGGGAACTATGGCTACACCTTC | CASSLAGSKGNYGYTF
TRBJ1-2 | . | TRBV10-3 | . | TGTGCCATCAGTGAGTCCGCTAACTATGGCTACACCTTC | CAISESANYGYTF
TRBJ1-5 | TRBD1 | TRBV10-3 | . | TGTGCCATCAGTGGGGAATATATCGGACAGGGGCATCAGCCCCAGCATTTT | CAISGEYIGQGHQPQHF
TRBJ2-3 | TRBD1 | TRBV28 | . | TGTGCCAGCATTAGGACAGGGGCCTACACAGATACGCAGTATTTT | CASIRTGAYTDTQYF
TRBJ2-5 | . | TRBV6-5 | . | TGTGCCAGCAGTTACTCGAGGGGAGGTCAAGAGACCCAGTACTTC | CASSYSRGGQETQYF
TRBJ2-4 | TRBD1 | TRBV28 | . | TGTGCCAGCAGTCCTAGGACAGGGTGGGCCAAAAACATTCAGTACTTC | CASSPRTGWAKNIQYF
TRBJ2-7 | TRBD2 | TRBV6-6 | few | TGTGCCAGCAGTTACGGGACTAGTCCCTACGAGCAGTACTTC | CASSYGTSPYEQYF
TRBJ2-7 | TRBD2 | TRBV2 | . | TGTGCCAGCAGTCTTACGGGACTAGCGGGAAACGAGCAGTACTTC | CASSLTGLAGNEQYF
TRBJ2-5 | TRBD2 | TRBV6-5 | once | TGTGCCAGCAGTTACGGACTAGCGGGAGGGGGTGGGACCCAGTACTTC | CASSYGLAGGGGTQYF
TRBJ1-1 | . | TRBV19 | . | TGTGCCAGTAGTATGCCAGGCCATCTGGCTTTCTTT | CASSMPGHLAFF
TRBJ1-1 | . | TRBV5-6 | . | TGTGCCAGCCATCCAGGATTGGGGAGAGGAACTGAAGCTTTCTTT | CASHPGLGRGTEAFF
TRBJ1-5 | TRBD1 | TRBV27 | once | TGTGCCAGCCGCCCCGTGTGGGGACAGGGGGGTCAGCCCCAGCATTTT | CASRPVWGQGGQPQHF
TRBJ2-7 | TRBD2 | TRBV6-2/TRBV6-3 | . | TGTGCCAGCAGCCCTAGCGGGATTCGTTACGAGCAGTACTTC | CASSPSGIRYEQYF
TRBJ1-6 | . | TRBV27 | . | TGTGCCAGCAGGTGGGGCGGACTAATGGGTTCACCCCTCCACTTT | CASRWGGLMGSPLHF
TRBJ2-3 | . | TRBV19 | . | TGTGCCAGTAGTGTCGCTCTTAGCCGGGCAGATACGCAGTATTTT | CASSVALSRADTQYF
TRBJ2-5 | TRBD1 | TRBV7-2 | few | TGTGCCAGCAGCTTAGGGCCAGGGGGGACCCAGTACTTC | CASSLGPGGTQYF
TRBJ1-1 | . | TRBV6-5 | few | TGTGCCAGCAGGAGTCGACAGGCGCTCACTGAAGCTTTCTTT | CASRSRQALTEAFF
TRBJ2-7 | TRBD2 | TRBV28 | . | TGTGCCAGCAGTCTAAGACTAGCGGGGAGCGAGCAGTACTTC | CASSLRLAGSEQYF
TRBJ1-1 | TRBD1 | TRBV6-2/TRBV6-3 | . | TGTGCCAGCAGTTCCAGGTCGGGACAGGGGGCGAATAAAGCTTTCTTT | CASSSRSGQGANKAFF
TRBJ2-1 | TRBD1 | TRBV6-5 | . | TGTGCCAGCAGTTCGAGCACAGGGGTCGGCAATGAGCAGTTCTTC | CASSSSTGVGNEQFF
TRBJ2-1 | TRBD1 | TRBV5-1 | few | TGCGCCAGCAGCTACCTACAGGGGGTTGAGCAGTTCTTC | CASSYLQGVEQFF
TRBJ1-5 | . | TRBV19 | . | TGTGCCAGTAGTAGGGAGATAGGGAATCAGCCCCAGCATTTT | CASSREIGNQPQHF
TRBJ1-2 | . | TRBV5-8 | once | TGTGCCAGCAGCTTGTATCGTGAGGATCACTACACCTTC | CASSLYREDHYTF